The present T cell receptor beta chain was sequenced within a study of T cells in localized non-small cell lung cancer. General study results and limits: Elevated circulating T cell density in blood was associated with longer overall survival. Only one tumor region went through sequencing, so heterogeneity may still be there. Appearances in adjacent lung were noted for a median about 50 of the top 100 tumor clones. Uninvolved adjacent lung had the highest recorded T cell clonality, with tumor below it.

Repertoires were generated with immunoSEQ multiplex PCR, while TCRdb's copy carries only in-frame clones and drops some. Here the sample spans about 77,000 clones, more than 70% being singletons. For this clone: Its antigen is not identified.

Source: peripheral blood, taken before any cancer treatment. The clonotype originates from a woman aged 35 to 70 with stage I squamous cell lung carcinoma.

The CDR3 DNA reads as TGTGCCTGGGGAACAGGGTCTAATTCACCCCTCCACTTT. This sequence encodes CAWGTGSNSPLHF. The genes are TRBV30 and TRBJ1-6; D is perhaps TRBD1 (6 bases). From germline, CDR1 is GTSNPN and CDR2 SVGIG (reference sequence). With 5 bases removed from V and 6 bases from J, the gap between germline ends came to 11 bases. The CDR3 spans 13 residues.